The sequence of this T cell receptor beta chain was determined in a study of cytomegalovirus exposure and HLA in healthy donors (dated by TCRdb to 2017 to 2019). About the study as a whole: In an earlier analysis of under 750 of the donors, approximately 300 Gb of sequence data and 95 million to 130 million unique TCR beta sequences from about 190 million T cells were reported. Typing coverage varied by locus: roughly 620-640 donors for A, B, C, DRB1 and DQB1; roughly 500 for DQA1; nearly 610 for DPA1; more than 450 for DPB1. In addition to the first cohort of about 650 subjects, a separate validation cohort of around 110 different subjects was used. Rather than using new phenotypic data, the later analysis identified candidate immune exposures from TCR beta sequences and from how often those sequences occurred across donors. A later analysis re-examined previously published TCR beta repertoires from 600 to 700 donors and added high-resolution HLA genotyping to investigate patterns of TCR occurrence. Across some 400 genotyped donors of the cohort, an average of about 240,000 unique TCR beta nucleotide sequences per donor were sequenced, and 15% to 20% of those sequences were non-productive. Genome-wide SNP genotypes for about 55% of the roughly 670 donors were used in a later genetic analysis, which treated that subset as a discovery cohort. High-throughput TCR immunosequencing, statistical association of individual TCRs with disease status, and machine learning were combined to predict cytomegalovirus infection status. The study used immunosequencing to profile the T cell repertoires of 600 to 850 subjects and linked those repertoires to cytomegalovirus serostatus. An earlier analysis of approximately 640 of the donors applied high-throughput TCR beta sequencing to assess whether each TCR beta V gene segment acted as functional or pseudogenic. The study was designed to test whether signatures of past pathogen exposure could be identified by cataloging public T cell receptors. Among the roughly 400 genotyped donors, 75% to 90% belonged to the genetic ancestry cluster associated with self-reported Caucasian donors. Both class I and class II loci were covered by HLA typing, at four-digit resolution. Donor age, sex, ethnicity and CMV serostatus were collected together with the repertoire data. Roughly 5 DR-DQ haplotypes were treated as single units for association and clustering because of strong linkage in the cohort. Every repertoire in the discovery cohort had been generated on one and the same sequencing platform. About 300 gigabases of sequencing data and tens of millions of unique TCR sequences were included in an early release covering several hundred HLA-typed donors. The paper's findings and limits, for the study overall: Broadly in line with IMGT annotations, most TCR beta V segments showed up in productive rearrangements about 87% or about 30% of the time in an earlier analysis of 587 of the donors. The authors suggested that the approach could potentially be extended to other disease states and immunological phenotypes. The earlier analysis of fewer than 750 of the donors excluded roughly 17 rarely observed V segments, including chromosome 9 orphons, because counts were too low. In the study, 164 TCR beta chains were listed as associated with cytomegalovirus. A later analysis found that TCR association rates varied across HLA loci, with DRB1 alleles showing the most associated TCRs and HLA-C alleles the fewest. An association between a missense DCLRE1C variant and V-gene and J-gene trimming of TCR beta chains was found in a later genetic analysis and replicated in an independent cohort. Linkage disequilibrium might explain the correlated functional status among segregating V segments, but an unknown experimental factor could not be excluded. The sequencing pipeline was judged likely to have produced a cluster of highly shared sequence variants as a technical artifact. Compared with the roughly 720-donor mean, donors in an Asian-associated ancestry cluster had fewer N-insertions in productive TCRs, according to a later genetic analysis. At a false discovery rate of 0.05, a later analysis linked under 20,000 TCR beta sequences to specific HLA alleles. In a later analysis, several top co-occurrence clusters were reported to appear linked to parvovirus B19, influenza, CMV and Epstein-Barr virus. The cohort was sequenced for TCR beta chains only, and without alpha or paired-chain data the features that could be detected were limited. Assigning TCR associations to individual alleles was difficult when HLA alleles, especially DR and DQ, strongly co-occurred. Most CMV-associated TCR beta chains appeared to be HLA-restricted in a later analysis, and the HLA associations seemed to be driven largely by CMV exposure. A further reported finding was that TCR beta sequences accurately predicted the HLA-A and HLA-B alleles for most subjects in the first cohort. The classifier was reported to diagnose cytomegalovirus status with high specificity and sensitivity in both the original cohort and the validation cohort. Compared with equally common non-associated chains, HLA-associated TCR beta chains in a later analysis were more clonally expanded and had lower generation probabilities. Sequencing depth was assumed to be roughly uniform across donors in the presence/absence analyses, though that assumption may not hold. Some IMGT-functional V segments, including TRBV6-2 and TRBV6-3, could not be distinguished by the 87-base-pair reads and were therefore excluded. Because some donors lacked HLA typing at each locus, the association tests relied only on the typed subset. Three of the identified cytomegalovirus-associated TCR beta chains were confirmed in vitro to be specific for cytomegalovirus antigens. Immune exposure information for the cohort was limited to CMV serostatus. While some public TCRs were present in many individuals, most TCR sequences turned up only very rarely across donors.

After removal of 5 bases from V and 4 bases from J, the junction retains 8 bases not matched to a gene. From cysteine to phenylalanine, the CDR3 is 16 amino acids long. Left in the record is the CDR3 DNA by itself, 48 bases read in frame from the first base. The germline V gene (reference sequence) yields SEHNR for CDR1 and FQNEAQ for CDR2. For this clone: Its binding antigen is unknown. Base qualities are not at hand, and no much larger clone is one base apart.

Library construction relied on the immunoSEQ multiplex PCR assay. A mixture of 60 forward primers for TCR Vbeta segments and 13 reverse primers for TCR Jbeta segments was used in the multiplex PCR. The CDR3 region of rearranged TCR beta genes was amplified from genomic DNA by a multiplex PCR assay. The amplified TCR beta libraries were sequenced on the Illumina HiSeq System as 87-base-pair reads. Regarding the original processing steps: Across the 700 or so repertoires, a later analysis counted tens of millions of unique TCR beta chains, around 10 million of which were shared by at least two donors. A nearest-neighbor algorithm error-corrected the raw reads and collapsed the reads into unique sequences, merging closely related sequences to remove PCR and sequencing errors. V, D and J gene segments were assigned by aligning CDR3 sequences to IMGT reference sequences. For a sequence to be retained, a match of at least six nucleotides to both a V gene segment and a J gene segment was required. A rearrangement counted as productive if the CDR3 had no stop codons and remained in frame with V and J, and every other rearrangement counted as non-productive. CDR3 was defined by IMGT convention, running from the second conserved V-encoded cysteine to the conserved J-encoded phenylalanine. Sequences without an unambiguous match to a single V gene segment were excluded from the earlier analysis of several hundred of the donors. An earlier analysis of several hundred of the donors called V segments functional above 56.7% productive rearrangements and segregating when the between-donor standard deviation exceeded 5%. To diagnose cytomegalovirus status from the catalog of TCR beta chain sequences, a statistical classification framework was built. A later analysis assigned V and J genes by comparing TCR nucleotide sequences with IMGT/GENE-DB human TR gene sequences. A later analysis assigned CDR3 sequences and most-parsimonious VDJ recombination scenarios with the TCRdist pipeline. A later analysis defined each TCR beta chain by its CDR3 amino acid sequence plus V-gene family, and excluded reads lacking a unique V-gene family. As a way to deal with suspected cross-contamination and a sequencing artifact, a later analysis dropped 592 nucleotide sequences that were highly shared and had low generation probability. For each public chain, a later analysis derived a clonal expansion index from normalized ranks of inferred template counts within each repertoire. Generation probabilities in a later analysis came from a VDJ recombination model fitted to out-of-frame rearrangements, and those results were checked against IGoR. In a later analysis, TCR-TCR, TCR-HLA and TCR-CMV co-occurrence was scored with hypergeometric tests, and a repertoire-size bias correction was applied to TCR pairs. A later analysis estimated false discovery rates by permuting HLA or CMV assignments 20 times. A later analysis grouped co-occurring TCRs with DBSCAN, adding TCRdist sequence similarity when clustering within HLA-allele-positive subsets. Repertoires with fewer than 30,000 or more than 120,000 public chains, plus five repertoires with anomalous nucleotide sharing, were excluded from co-occurrence clustering. What TCRdb holds here is the immuneACCESS table cut down to in-frame rearrangements. Part of the clones is not present; checked against another copy, under half of the missing clones reflect an unresolved V gene, and the others are unexplained. V and J calls plus clone size are reproduced from that table; the DNA served to infer D and trimming. The table for this sample lists fewer than 90,000 clones; around 78% of them were counted only once. The ten largest clonotypes hold around 2.3% of the sample.

The cohort was made up of roughly 670 healthy bone marrow donors. Cohort members were all nominally healthy when sampled, although unrecorded immune exposures were likely present. The donor tested CMV seropositive, placing the donor among the 250 to 350 seropositive members of the cohort. A peripheral blood sample was collected from each donor, and TCR beta sequencing was performed on peripheral blood mononuclear cells. The Qiagen DNeasy Blood Extraction Kit was used to extract genomic DNA from the blood cell samples. The sequence was obtained from a male donor in good health and CMV-seropositive. Sequencing used PBMCs. The chain uses TRBV7-9 and TRBJ2-3, with 11 middle bases fitting TRBD2. The nucleotide sequence reads as follows: TGTGCCAGCAGCCATCGGCTAGCGGGAGGTGCAGATACGCAGTATTTT. Translation gives CASSHRLAGGADTQYF.